The clone carrying this T cell receptor (beta chain) was detected a few times. Its antigen is not known. The CDR3 is 17 residues long. The germline CDR1 and CDR2 sequences are SGHRS and YFSETQ. V shed 4 bases, J shed 3 bases, and the junction held 12 bases outside the gene matches. Primers for the PCR totalled 60 Vbeta and 13 Jbeta. Per the study methods: In a later analysis, some 10 million of 65 million to 80 million unique beta chains occurred in at least two donors. Measured with immunoSEQ multiplex PCR; TCRdb has only the in-frame clones, and not every one. V, J and clone size are taken as reported in that table, and D and trimming were inferred from the DNA itself. Seen here are approximately 240,000 clones, 75% to 85% observed once, and the top ten hold approximately 2.6%. The data were taken from a study of cytomegalovirus exposure and HLA in healthy donors. Findings and caveats of the study: Presence/absence comparisons presumed near-even sequencing depth among donors. Many donors carried some public TCRs, although rarity characterized most TCR sequences. Common viral pathogens seemed, in a later analysis, to connect with several of the most significant clusters.

This chain links TRBV5-1 with TRBJ2-1, with 8 bases aligning to TRBD2. This receptor was taken from a woman aged 55-69 years in good health and CMV-seropositive. Sequenced sample: PBMCs. This chain's CDR3 is CASSPQGVAGGYNEQFF. CDR3 sequence (DNA): TGCGCCAGCAGCCCGCAGGGAGTGGCGGGGGGCTACAATGAGCAGTTCTTC.